This TCR beta chain derives from a study of response to subunit inactivated influenza vaccine. General observations from the study: The authors put forward the suggestion that each seasonal influenza vaccination may bring in only a limited number of new T cells.

This CDR3 contains 15 residues. The ends lost 6 bases at V and 5 bases at J; junction bases unmatched: 8. Each CDR3 protein is one row after TCRdb ran MiXCR on the RT-PCR reads. The repertoire holds a few hundred thousand distinct CDR3 sequences, with roughly 15% as singletons. In this sample, this clonotype turned up a few times. Its antigen is unknown. The starting material was PBMCs from blood, obtained roughly 12 days after vaccination. The rearrangement joins TRBV12-3 or TRBV12-4 to TRBJ2-5, with 11 bases matching TRBD2. This TCR derives from a man over 45 who received an inactivated influenza vaccine. The CDR3 loop reads CASRTTSGMVETQYF. The CDR3, as DNA: TGTGCCAGCAGGACGACTAGCGGGATGGTTGAGACCCAGTACTTC.